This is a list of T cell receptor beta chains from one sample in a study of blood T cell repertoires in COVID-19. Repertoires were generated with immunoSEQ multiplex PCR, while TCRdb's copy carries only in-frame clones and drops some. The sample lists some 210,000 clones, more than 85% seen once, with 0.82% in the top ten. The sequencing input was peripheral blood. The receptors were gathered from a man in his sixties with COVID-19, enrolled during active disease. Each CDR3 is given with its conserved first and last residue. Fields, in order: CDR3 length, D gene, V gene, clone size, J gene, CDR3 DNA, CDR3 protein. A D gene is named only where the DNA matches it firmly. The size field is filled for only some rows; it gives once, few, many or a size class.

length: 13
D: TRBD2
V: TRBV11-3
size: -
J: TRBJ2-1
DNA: TGTGCCAGCAGCCTCCGACTAGCGAATGAGCAGTTCTTC
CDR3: CASSLRLANEQFF

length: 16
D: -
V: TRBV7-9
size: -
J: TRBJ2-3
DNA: TGTGCCAGCAGCTTAACGCGTACCACTAGCACAGATACGCAGTATTTT
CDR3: CASSLTRTTSTDTQYF

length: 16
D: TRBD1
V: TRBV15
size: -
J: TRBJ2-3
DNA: TGTGCCACCAGCAGAGTAGGGACAGGGGTCACAGATACGCAGTATTTT
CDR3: CATSRVGTGVTDTQYF

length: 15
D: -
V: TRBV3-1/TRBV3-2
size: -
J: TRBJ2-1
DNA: TGTGCCAGCAGCCAATCCCCACAGGTGTACAATGAGCAGTTCTTC
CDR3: CASSQSPQVYNEQFF

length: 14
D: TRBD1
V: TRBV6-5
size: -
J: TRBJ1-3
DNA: TGTGCCAGCAGTTCGACAGGGTCTGGAAACACCATATATTTT
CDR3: CASSSTGSGNTIYF

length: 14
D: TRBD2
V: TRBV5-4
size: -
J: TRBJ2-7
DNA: TGTGCCAGCAGCTTACTAGCGGTCTCCTACGAGCAGTACTTC
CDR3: CASSLLAVSYEQYF

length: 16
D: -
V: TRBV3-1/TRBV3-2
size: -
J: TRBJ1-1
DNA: TGTGCCAGCAGCCTGTTCGGGAGAGGTGAAAATACTGAAGCTTTCTTT
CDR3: CASSLFGRGENTEAFF

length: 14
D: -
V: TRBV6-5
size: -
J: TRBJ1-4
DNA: TGTGCCAGCAGCCCCTCAGGGGTCCATGAAAAACTGTTTTTT
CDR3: CASSPSGVHEKLFF

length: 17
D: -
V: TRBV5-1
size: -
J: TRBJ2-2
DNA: TGCGCCAGCAGCTTGTACAGGAGAGGAACAGAAGCCGGGGAGCTGTTTTTT
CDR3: CASSLYRRGTEAGELFF

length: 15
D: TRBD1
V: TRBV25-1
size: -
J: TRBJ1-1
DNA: TGTGCCAGCAGAGAGGAGAAGGGGGCTAGTAGTTCGGCTTTCTTT
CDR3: CASREEKGASSSAFF

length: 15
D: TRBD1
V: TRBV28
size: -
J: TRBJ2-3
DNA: TGTGCCAGCAGTTTATTTGGGACAGGGATAGATACGCAGTATTTT
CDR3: CASSLFGTGIDTQYF

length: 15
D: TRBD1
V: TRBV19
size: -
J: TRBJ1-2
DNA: TGTGCCAGTAGTCAGCGACAGGGGACTAACTATGGCTACACCTTC
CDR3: CASSQRQGTNYGYTF

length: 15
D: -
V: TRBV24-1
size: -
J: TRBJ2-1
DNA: TGTGCCACCAGTGACTTGACGACAGCACGGGATGAGCAGTTCTTC
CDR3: CATSDLTTARDEQFF

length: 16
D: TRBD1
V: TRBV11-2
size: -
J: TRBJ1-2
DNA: TGTGCCAGCAGCCCATATTCAATCGGGACAGATCCTGGCTACACCTTC
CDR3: CASSPYSIGTDPGYTF

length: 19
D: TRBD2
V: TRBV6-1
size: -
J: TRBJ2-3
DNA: TGTGCCAGCAGCGAAAGGACTAGCGGGAGGGTTTATAGCACAGATACGCAGTATTTT
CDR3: CASSERTSGRVYSTDTQYF

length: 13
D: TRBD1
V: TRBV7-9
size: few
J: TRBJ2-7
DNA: TGTGCCAGCAGCACGGGACAGCGTTACGAGCAGTACTTC
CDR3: CASSTGQRYEQYF

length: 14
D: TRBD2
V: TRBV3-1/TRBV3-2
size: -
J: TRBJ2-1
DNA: TGTGCCAGCAGCAGAAGCGGGGGGGCCAAGGAGCAGTTCTTC
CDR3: CASSRSGGAKEQFF

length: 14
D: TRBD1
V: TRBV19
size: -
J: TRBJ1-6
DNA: TGTGCCAGTAGTATCCGGGACAGTAGTTCACCCCTCCACTTT
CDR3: CASSIRDSSSPLHF

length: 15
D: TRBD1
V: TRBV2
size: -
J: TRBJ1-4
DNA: TGTGCCAGCAGTGGTGGACAGGGCCTTAATGAAAAACTGTTTTTT
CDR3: CASSGGQGLNEKLFF

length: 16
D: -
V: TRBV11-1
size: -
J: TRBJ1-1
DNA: TGTGCCAGCAGCCCGGGGGCGGGGGGCTGGAGGACTGAAGCTTTCTTT
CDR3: CASSPGAGGWRTEAFF

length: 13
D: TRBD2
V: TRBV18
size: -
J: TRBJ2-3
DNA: TGTGCCAGCTCACCTAGCGGGGCTGATACGCAGTATTTT
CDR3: CASSPSGADTQYF

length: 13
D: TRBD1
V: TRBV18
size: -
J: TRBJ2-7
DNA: TGTGCCAGCTCACGAGACAGGGAAGCCGAGCAGTACTTC
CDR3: CASSRDREAEQYF

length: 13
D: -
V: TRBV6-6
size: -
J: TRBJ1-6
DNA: TGTGCCAGCAGTTACTCCCCAGGATCACCCCTCCACTTT
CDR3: CASSYSPGSPLHF

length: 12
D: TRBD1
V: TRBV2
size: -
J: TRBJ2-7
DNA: TGTGCCAGCAGTCCTGGGCTAGGGACAGGGAACTTC
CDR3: CASSPGLGTGNF

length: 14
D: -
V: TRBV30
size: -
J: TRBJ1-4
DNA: TGTGCCTGGAGAAAACAGGGATCTAATGAAAAACTGTTTTTT
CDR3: CAWRKQGSNEKLFF

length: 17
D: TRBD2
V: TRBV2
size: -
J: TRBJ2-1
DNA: TGTGCCAGCAAAGCTACTAGCGCCGAGGGGTCCTACAATGAGCAGTTCTTC
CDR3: CASKATSAEGSYNEQFF

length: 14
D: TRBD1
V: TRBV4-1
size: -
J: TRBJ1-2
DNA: TGCGCCAGCAGCGGGGCAGGGGGACTTAATGGCTACACCTTC
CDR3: CASSGAGGLNGYTF

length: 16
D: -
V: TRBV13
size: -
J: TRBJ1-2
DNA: TGTGCCAGCAGCTTAGGATCCCAGGGACTGTACCATGGCTACACCTTC
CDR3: CASSLGSQGLYHGYTF

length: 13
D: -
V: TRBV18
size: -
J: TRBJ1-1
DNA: TGTGCCAGCTCAATCACCAGGAACACTGAAGCTTTCTTT
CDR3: CASSITRNTEAFF

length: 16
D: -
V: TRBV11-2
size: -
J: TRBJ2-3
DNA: TGTGCCAGCAGCTTAAGTGGTTCCCAAATACAGGATACGCAGTATTTT
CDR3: CASSLSGSQIQDTQYF

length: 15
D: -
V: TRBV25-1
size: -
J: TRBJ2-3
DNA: TGTGCCAGCAGCCCTTACTGGGGAGGTACAGATACGCAGTATTTT
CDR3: CASSPYWGGTDTQYF

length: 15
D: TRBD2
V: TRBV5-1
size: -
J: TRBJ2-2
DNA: TGCGCCAGCAGCTGGGGGGGGGAGGCGACCGGGGAGCTGTTTTTT
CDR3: CASSWGGEATGELFF

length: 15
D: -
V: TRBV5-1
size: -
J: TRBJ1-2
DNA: TGCGCCAGCAGCTTGCAGGGGCAAGCTAACTATGGCTACACCTTC
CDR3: CASSLQGQANYGYTF

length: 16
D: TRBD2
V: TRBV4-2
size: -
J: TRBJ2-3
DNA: TGTGCCAGCAGCACCTGGACTAGCGGTAACACAGATACGCAGTATTTT
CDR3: CASSTWTSGNTDTQYF

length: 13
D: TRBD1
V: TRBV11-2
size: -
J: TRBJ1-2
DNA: TGTGCCAGCAGCTTACAGGGGGTCGAAGGCTACACCTTC
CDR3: CASSLQGVEGYTF

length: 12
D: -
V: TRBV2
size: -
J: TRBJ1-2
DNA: TGTGCCAGGAGCGACAGAGACTATGGCTACACCTTC
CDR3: CARSDRDYGYTF

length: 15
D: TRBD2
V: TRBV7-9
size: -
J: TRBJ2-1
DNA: TGTGCCAGCAGCCAACTAGCGGGGTACTACAATGAGCAGTTCTTC
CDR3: CASSQLAGYYNEQFF

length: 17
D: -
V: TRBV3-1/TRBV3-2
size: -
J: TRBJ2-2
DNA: TGTGCCAGCAGCTCGGAATCCGGGACATTTAACACCGGGGAGCTGTTTTTT
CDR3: CASSSESGTFNTGELFF

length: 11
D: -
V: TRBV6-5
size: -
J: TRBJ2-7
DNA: TGTGCCAGCAGTTCCTTTTACGAGCAGTACTTC
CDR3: CASSSFYEQYF

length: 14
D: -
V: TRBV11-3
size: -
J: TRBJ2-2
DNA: TGTGCCAGCAGCGATTGGGGGCCCACCGGGGAGCTGTTTTTT
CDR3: CASSDWGPTGELFF

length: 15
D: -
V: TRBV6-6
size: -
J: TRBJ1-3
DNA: TGTGCCAGCACCAGGATCAGAGTCTCTGGAAACACCATATATTTT
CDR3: CASTRIRVSGNTIYF

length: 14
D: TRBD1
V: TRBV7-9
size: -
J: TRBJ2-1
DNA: TGTGCCAGCAGCTTAGAGGCAGGGGGTAATGAGCAGTTCTTC
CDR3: CASSLEAGGNEQFF

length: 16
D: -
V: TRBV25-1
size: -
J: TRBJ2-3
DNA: TGTGCCAGCAGTGATTTTAGGTGGCGGGACACAGATACGCAGTATTTT
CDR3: CASSDFRWRDTDTQYF

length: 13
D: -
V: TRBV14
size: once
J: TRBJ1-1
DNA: TGTGCCAGCAGCCATACAGCGAACACTGAAGCTTTCTTT
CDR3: CASSHTANTEAFF

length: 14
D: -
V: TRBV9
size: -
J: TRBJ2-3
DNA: TGTGCCAGCAGCGTAGGCACAGGGCCAGATACGCAGTATTTT
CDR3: CASSVGTGPDTQYF